The T cell receptor (beta chain) under discussion was sequenced for a study of early T cells in non-severe SARS-CoV-2 infection. Looking at the study overall: Sequencing of unsorted whole blood was done on bulk RNA, leaving chains unpaired.

This clonotype came up many times. The V end was cut by 4 bases, the J end by 5 bases, with 12 bases between. The CDR3 extends over 13 amino acids. The germline V gene encodes CDR1 SQVTM and CDR2 ANQGSEA. Unique molecular identifiers were affixed to single, distinct cDNA molecules. MiXCR, run by TCRdb on the 5' RACE reads, gives a single entry per CDR3 protein. The table lists tens of thousands of distinct CDR3 sequences, over 10% of them singletons, with roughly 8.3% in the top ten. The rearrangement uses TRBV29-1 and TRBJ1-5; D is uncertain. The sequenced material came from whole blood. The sequence came from an adult who was a healthcare worker with PCR-confirmed SARS-CoV-2 infection or an uninfected control (not recorded which). The CDR3 sequence: CSVAGNFDQPQHF. CDR3 coding DNA: TGCAGCGTTGCGGGGAATTTTGATCAGCCCCAGCATTTT. Full variable domain (outside the CDR3, taken from reference TRBV29-1 and TRBJ1-5): SAVISQKPSRDICQRGTSLTIQCQVDSQVTMMFWYRQQPGQSLTLIATANQGSEATYESGFVIDKFPISRPNLTFSTLTVSNMSPEDSSIYLCSVAGNFDQPQHFGDGTRLSIL.